These 10 T cell receptor beta chains share one sample of origin, sequenced in a study of cytomegalovirus exposure and HLA in healthy donors (dated by TCRdb to between 2016 and 2019). The protocol used for the library was the immunoSEQ multiplex PCR assay. The multiplex PCR relied on a mix of 60 forward primers for TCR Vbeta segments and 13 reverse primers for TCR Jbeta segments. TCRdb limited this immuneACCESS table to in-frame rearrangements with V and J called. A share of clones is missing; checked studies link under half to unresolved V genes, and the rest is unexplained. For this sample there are under 200,000 clones; roughly 73% appear just once. The ten largest account for around 3.2% of the sample. The specimen was PBMCs. All receptors come from a female donor in good health and CMV-seronegative.

J is TRBJ2-1 and V is TRBV11-3; TRBD1 matches 9 bases. V lost 0 bases and J lost 10; bases outside the gene matches: 7. The CDR3 runs to 15 residues. CDR1 and CDR2 from the germline V gene are SGHNT and YENEEA. The CDR3 loop is CASSLEVTGGREQFF. The CDR3 DNA reads as TGTGCCAGCAGCTTAGAAGTGACAGGGGGACGGGAGCAGTTCTTC.

A few counts support this clone. The chain joins TRBV28 to TRBJ1-2, with D tentatively TRBD1 (5 bases). The CDR3 contains 13 residues. Germline V gene sequence: CDR1 MDHEN, CDR2 SYDVKM. Trimming took 4 bases from V and 2 from J, leaving 8 bases between them. The CDR3 here is CASSSDRNYGYTF. The DNA of the CDR3 is TGTGCCAGCAGTTCCGACAGAAACTATGGCTACACCTTC.

The chain is built from TRBV7-9 and TRBJ2-7; TRBD2 is a possible D gene (6 bases). Germline V lookup: CDR1 SEHNR, CDR2 FQNEAQ (reference sequence). The germline V and J ends were trimmed by 5 bases and 6 bases, with 20 bases remaining between them. The CDR3 covers 15 residues. This CDR3 is CASSPPGTSGFEQYF. The CDR3 DNA reads TGTGCCAGCAGCCCCCCCGGGACTTCGGGGTTCGAGCAGTACTTC.

J is TRBJ2-3 and V is TRBV28; weak D call: TRBD2 (5 bases). V lost 3 bases and J lost 3, with 13 bases in between. The germline V gene encodes CDR1 MDHEN and CDR2 SYDVKM. The CDR3 is 15 residues long. The CDR3 sequence: CASSFRGSGTDTQYF. The CDR3 nucleotides read TGTGCCAGCAGTTTCCGGGGTTCGGGGACAGATACGCAGTATTTT.

This chain connects TRBV9 to TRBJ1-1; TRBD1 aligns across 9 bases. The CDR3 sequence is 15 residues long. Germline V gene data show CDR1 as SGDLS and CDR2 as YYNGEE. J gave up 2 bases and V 4 bases, and 6 bases lay outside the gene matches. The CDR3: CASSKGQGSNTEAFF. Here the CDR3 DNA reads TGTGCCAGCAGCAAGGGACAGGGAAGTAACACTGAAGCTTTCTTT.

The J gene is TRBJ2-2, the V gene TRBV28; no definite D call. V dropped 8 bases and J dropped 6 bases, with 13 bases sitting between them. The CDR3 runs to 13 residues. From germline, CDR1 is MDHEN and CDR2 SYDVKM. CDR3 sequence reads: CASGSLGAGELFF. The CDR3 coding sequence is TGTGCCAGCGGGTCTCTAGGAGCCGGGGAGCTGTTTTTT.

The chain is built from TRBV6-5 and TRBJ1-5; D is perhaps TRBD1 (6 bases). The CDR3 contains 14 residues. Germline CDR1 is MNHEY and CDR2 is SVGAGI. The V end was cut by 9 bases, the J end by 5 bases, with 17 bases between. For the CDR3, the DNA is TGTGCCAGATCGTCTACAGGGAGCCATCAGCCCCAGCATTTT. Its protein is CARSSTGSHQPQHF.

The rearrangement links TRBV27 to TRBJ1-5, with a weak D call TRBD1 (6 bases). This CDR3 spans 14 amino acids. The germline CDR1 and CDR2 sequences are MNHEY and SMNVEV (reference sequence). Trimming removed 4 bases at V and 11 bases at J, with 18 bases between. The CDR3 loop is CASSWTATNRSQHF. CDR3 coding DNA: TGTGCCAGCAGTTGGACAGCCACTAATCGATCCCAGCATTTT.

The J gene is TRBJ2-7, the V gene TRBV4-2; TRBD2 matches 13 bases. V gave up 3 bases and J gave up 3 bases; unmatched junction bases: 5. The CDR3 is 16 amino acids. The V gene's germline CDR1 is LGHNA and CDR2 YNFKEQ. CDR3 protein: CASSHPGTSGDYEQYF. The CDR3 DNA is TGTGCCAGCAGCCACCCCGGGACTAGCGGGGACTACGAGCAGTACTTC.

V and J are TRBV9 and TRBJ1-4, with 10 bases fitting TRBD1. This CDR3 has 14 residues. In germline, CDR1 is SGDLS, CDR2 YYNGEE. Unmatched junction bases numbered 4, after V lost 4 bases and J lost 7 bases. CDR3 sequence: CASSPGQGVEKLFF. As DNA, the CDR3 is TGTGCCAGCAGCCCCGGACAGGGGGTTGAAAAACTGTTTTTT.